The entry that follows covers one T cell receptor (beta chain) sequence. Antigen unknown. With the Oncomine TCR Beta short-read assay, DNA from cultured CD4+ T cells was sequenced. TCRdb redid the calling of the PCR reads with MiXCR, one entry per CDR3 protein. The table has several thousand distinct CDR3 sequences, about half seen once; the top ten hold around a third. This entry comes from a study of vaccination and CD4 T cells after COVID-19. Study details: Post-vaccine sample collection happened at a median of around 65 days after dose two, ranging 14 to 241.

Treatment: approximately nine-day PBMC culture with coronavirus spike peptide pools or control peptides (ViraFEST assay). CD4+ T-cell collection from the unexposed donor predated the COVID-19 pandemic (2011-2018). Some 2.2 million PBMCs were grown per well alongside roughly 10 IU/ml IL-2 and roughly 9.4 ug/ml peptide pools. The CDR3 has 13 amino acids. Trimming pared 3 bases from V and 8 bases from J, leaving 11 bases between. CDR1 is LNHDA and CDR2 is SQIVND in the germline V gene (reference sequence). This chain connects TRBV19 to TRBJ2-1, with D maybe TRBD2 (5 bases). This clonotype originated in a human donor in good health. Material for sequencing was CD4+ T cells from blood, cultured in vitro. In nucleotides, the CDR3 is TGTGCCAGTAGTATTGTTATGAGGGATGAGCAGTTCTTC. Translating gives CASSIVMRDEQFF.